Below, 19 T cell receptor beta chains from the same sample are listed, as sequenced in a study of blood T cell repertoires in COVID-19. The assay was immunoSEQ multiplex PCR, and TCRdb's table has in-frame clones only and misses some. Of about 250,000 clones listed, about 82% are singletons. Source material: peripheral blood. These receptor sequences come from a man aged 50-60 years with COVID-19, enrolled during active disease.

CDR3 coding DNA: TGTGCCAGCAGTTTAGCCCTAAGGGGGAGGGATGGCTACACCTTC. Its protein product is CASSLALRGRDGYTF. The chain uses TRBV28 and TRBJ1-2; possible D gene TRBD1, 6 bases. Germline CDR1 is MDHEN and CDR2 is SYDVKM. Trimming shortened V by 2 bases and J by 6 bases, and 16 bases separated the two germline ends. The CDR3 is 15 amino acids.

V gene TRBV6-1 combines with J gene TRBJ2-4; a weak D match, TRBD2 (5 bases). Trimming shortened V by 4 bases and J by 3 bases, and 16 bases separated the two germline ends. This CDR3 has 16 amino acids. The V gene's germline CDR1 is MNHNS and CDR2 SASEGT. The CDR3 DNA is TGTGCCAGCAGTGGTCTCAGAGGGCGAGTCAAAAACATTCAGTACTTC. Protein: CASSGLRGRVKNIQYF.

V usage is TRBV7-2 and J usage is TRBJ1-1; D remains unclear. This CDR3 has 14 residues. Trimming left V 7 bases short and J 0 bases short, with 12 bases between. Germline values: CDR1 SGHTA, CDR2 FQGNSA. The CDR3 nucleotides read TGTGCCAGCACCCCGCGGGCGGTGAACACTGAAGCTTTCTTT. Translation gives CASTPRAVNTEAFF.

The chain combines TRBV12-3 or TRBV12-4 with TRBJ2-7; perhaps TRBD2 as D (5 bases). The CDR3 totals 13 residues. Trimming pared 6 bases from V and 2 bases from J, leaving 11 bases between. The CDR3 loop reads CASSVGGPYEQYF. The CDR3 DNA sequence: TGTGCCAGCAGCGTCGGAGGCCCCTACGAGCAGTACTTC.

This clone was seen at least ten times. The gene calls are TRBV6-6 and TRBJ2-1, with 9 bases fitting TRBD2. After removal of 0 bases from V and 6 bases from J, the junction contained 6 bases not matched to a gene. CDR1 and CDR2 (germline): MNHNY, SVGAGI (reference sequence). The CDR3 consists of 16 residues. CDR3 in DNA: TGTGCCAGCAGTTACTCGAGGCGGGGGGGCCCCAATGAGCAGTTCTTC. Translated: CASSYSRRGGPNEQFF.

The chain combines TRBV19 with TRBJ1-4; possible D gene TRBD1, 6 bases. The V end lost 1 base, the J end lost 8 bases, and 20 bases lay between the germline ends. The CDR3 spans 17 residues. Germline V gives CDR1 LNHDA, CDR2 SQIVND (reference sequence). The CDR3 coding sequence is TGTGCCAGTAGTATAGGCCGCGGACAGCTCCTGGGGGAAAAACTGTTTTTT. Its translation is CASSIGRGQLLGEKLFF.

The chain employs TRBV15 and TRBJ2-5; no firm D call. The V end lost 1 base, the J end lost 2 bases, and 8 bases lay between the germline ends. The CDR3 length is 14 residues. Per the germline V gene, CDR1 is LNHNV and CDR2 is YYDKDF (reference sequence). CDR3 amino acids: CATSRVPGQETQYF. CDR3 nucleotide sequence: TGTGCCACCAGCAGAGTGCCGGGTCAAGAGACCCAGTACTTC.

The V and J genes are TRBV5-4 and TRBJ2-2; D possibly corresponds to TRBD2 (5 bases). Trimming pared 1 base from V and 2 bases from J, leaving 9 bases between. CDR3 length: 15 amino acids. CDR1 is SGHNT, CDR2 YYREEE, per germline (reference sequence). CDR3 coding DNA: TGTGCCAGCAGCTTGCGAGGGCCCAACACCGGGGAGCTGTTTTTT. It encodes CASSLRGPNTGELFF.

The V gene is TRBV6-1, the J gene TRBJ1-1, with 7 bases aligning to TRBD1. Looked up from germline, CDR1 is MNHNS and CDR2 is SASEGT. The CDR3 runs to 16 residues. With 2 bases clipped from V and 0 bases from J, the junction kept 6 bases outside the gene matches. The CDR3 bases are TGTGCCAGCAGTGAATTTTGGGGACAGATGAACACTGAAGCTTTCTTT. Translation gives CASSEFWGQMNTEAFF.

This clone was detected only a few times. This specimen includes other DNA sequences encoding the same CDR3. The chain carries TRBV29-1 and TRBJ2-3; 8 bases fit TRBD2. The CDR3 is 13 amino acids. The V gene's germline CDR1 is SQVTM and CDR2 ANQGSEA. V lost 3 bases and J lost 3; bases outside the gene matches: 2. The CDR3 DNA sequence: TGCAGCGTTGAGGCGGGGGGAACAGATACGCAGTATTTT. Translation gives CSVEAGGTDTQYF.

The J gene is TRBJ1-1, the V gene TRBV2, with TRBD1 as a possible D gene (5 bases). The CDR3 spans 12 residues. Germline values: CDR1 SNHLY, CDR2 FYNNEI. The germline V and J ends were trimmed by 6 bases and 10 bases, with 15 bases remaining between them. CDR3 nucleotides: TGTGCCAGCAGCGGGGGAGGCCTTTCAGCTTTCTTT. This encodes CASSGGGLSAFF. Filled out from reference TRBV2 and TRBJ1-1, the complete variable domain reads EPEVTQTPSHQVTQMGQEVILRCVPISNHLYFYWYRQILGQKVEFLVSFYNNEISEKSEIFDDQFSVERPDGSNFTLKIRSTKLEDSAMYFCASSGGGLSAFFGQGTRLTVV.

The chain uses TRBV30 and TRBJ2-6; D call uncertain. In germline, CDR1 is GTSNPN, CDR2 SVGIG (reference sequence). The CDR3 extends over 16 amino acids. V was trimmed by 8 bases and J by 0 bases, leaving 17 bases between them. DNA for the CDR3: TGTGCCGCCCCGACAAATCCCAGCTCTGGGGCCAACGTCCTGACTTTC. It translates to CAAPTNPSSGANVLTF. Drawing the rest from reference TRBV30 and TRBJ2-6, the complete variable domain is SQTIHQWPATLVQPVGSPLSLECTVEGTSNPNLYWYRQAAGRGLQLLFYSVGIGQISSEVPQNLSASRPQDRQFILSSKKLLLSDSGFYLCAAPTNPSSGANVLTFGAGSRLTVL.

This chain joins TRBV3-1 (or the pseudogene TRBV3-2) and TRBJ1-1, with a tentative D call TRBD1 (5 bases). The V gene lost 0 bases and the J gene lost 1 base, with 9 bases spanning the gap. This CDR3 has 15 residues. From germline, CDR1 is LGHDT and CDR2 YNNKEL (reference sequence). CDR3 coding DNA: TGTGCCAGCAGCCAAGAAAGGGGATGGAACACTGAAGCTTTCTTT. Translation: CASSQERGWNTEAFF.

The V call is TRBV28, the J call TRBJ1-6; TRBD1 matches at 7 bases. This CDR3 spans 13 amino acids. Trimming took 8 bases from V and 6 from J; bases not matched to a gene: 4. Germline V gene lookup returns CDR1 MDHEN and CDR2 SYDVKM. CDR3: CASSRQGNSPLHF. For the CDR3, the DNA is TGTGCCAGCTCGAGACAGGGTAATTCACCCCTCCACTTT. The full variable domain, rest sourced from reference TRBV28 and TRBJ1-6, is DVKVTQSSRYLVKRTGEKVFLECVQDMDHENMFWYRQDPGLGLRLIYFSYDVKMKEKGDIPEGYSVSREKKERFSLILESASTNQTSMYLCASSRQGNSPLHFGNGTRLTVT.

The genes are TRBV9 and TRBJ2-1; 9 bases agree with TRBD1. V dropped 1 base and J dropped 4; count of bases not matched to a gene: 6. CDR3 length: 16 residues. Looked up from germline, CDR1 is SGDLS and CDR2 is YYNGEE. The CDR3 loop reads CASSVQQGAVYNEQFF. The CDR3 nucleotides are TGTGCCAGCAGCGTACAACAGGGGGCTGTTTACAATGAGCAGTTCTTC. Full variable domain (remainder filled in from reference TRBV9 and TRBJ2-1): DSGVTQTPKHLITATGQRVTLRCSPRSGDLSVYWYQQSLDQGLQFLIQYYNGEERAKGNILERFSAQQFPDLHSELNLSSLELGDSALYFCASSVQQGAVYNEQFFGPGTRLTVL.

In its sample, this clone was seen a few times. The CDR3 sequence is CASSLKSARMNTEAFF. CDR3 coding DNA: TGTGCCAGCAGCTTAAAAAGCGCACGGATGAACACTGAAGCTTTCTTT. The chain joins TRBV7-9 to TRBJ1-1; D gene uncertain. V was shortened by 2 bases and J by 0 bases, with 13 bases between the two germline ends. The length of the CDR3 is 16 residues. In germline, CDR1 is SEHNR, CDR2 FQNEAQ (reference sequence). Full variable domain (rest looked up from reference TRBV7-9 and TRBJ1-1): DTGVSQNPRHKITKRGQNVTFRCDPISEHNRLYWYRQTLGQGPEFLTYFQNEAQLEKSRLLSDRFSAERPKGSFSTLEIQRTEQGDSAMYLCASSLKSARMNTEAFFGQGTRLTVV.

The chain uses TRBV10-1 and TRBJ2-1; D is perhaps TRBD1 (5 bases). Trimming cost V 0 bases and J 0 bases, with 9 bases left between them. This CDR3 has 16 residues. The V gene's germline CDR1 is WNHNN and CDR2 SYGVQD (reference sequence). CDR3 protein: CASSESGQSSYNEQFF. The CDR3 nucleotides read TGCGCCAGCAGTGAGTCGGGGCAGAGCTCCTACAATGAGCAGTTCTTC.

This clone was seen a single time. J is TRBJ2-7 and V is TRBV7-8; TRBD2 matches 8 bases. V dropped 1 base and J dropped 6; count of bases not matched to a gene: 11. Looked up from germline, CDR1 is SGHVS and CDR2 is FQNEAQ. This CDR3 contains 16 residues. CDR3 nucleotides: TGTGCCAGCAGCTTAGTCGGTAGCGGGGCGCCTCGCGAGCAGTACTTC. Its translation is CASSLVGSGAPREQYF. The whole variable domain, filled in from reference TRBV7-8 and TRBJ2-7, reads GAGVSQSPRYKVAKRGQDVALRCDPISGHVSLFWYQQALGQGPEFLTYFQNEAQLDKSGLPSDRFFAERPEGSVSTLKIQRTQQEDSAVYLCASSLVGSGAPREQYFGPGTRLTVT.

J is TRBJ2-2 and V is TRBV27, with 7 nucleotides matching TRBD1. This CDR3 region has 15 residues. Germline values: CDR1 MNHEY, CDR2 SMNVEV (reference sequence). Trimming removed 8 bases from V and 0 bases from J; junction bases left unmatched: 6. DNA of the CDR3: TGTGCCAGCCCGTCCGGGACAGCGAACACCGGGGAGCTGTTTTTT. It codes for CASPSGTANTGELFF.